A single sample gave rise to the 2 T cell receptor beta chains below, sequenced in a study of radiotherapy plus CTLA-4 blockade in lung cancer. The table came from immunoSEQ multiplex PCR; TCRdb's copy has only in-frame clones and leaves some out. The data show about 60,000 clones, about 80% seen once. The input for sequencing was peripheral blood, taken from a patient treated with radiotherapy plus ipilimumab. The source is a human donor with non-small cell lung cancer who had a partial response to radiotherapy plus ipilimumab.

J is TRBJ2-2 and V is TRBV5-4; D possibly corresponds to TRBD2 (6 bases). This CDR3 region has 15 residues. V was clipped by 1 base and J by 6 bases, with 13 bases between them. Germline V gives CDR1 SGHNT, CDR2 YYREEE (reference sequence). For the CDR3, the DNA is TGTGCCAGCAGCTTGCCACTAGCTTCATCCGGGGAGCTGTTTTTT. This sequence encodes CASSLPLASSGELFF.

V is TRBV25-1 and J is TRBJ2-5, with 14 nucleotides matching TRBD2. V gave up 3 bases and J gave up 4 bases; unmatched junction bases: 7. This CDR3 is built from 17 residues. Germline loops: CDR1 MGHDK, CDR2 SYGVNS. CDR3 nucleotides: TGTGCCAGCAGTGACGTACTCGGGACTAGCGGGGGAGAGACCCAGTACTTC. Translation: CASSDVLGTSGGETQYF.